This T cell receptor beta chain is from a study of shared clonotypes between healthy human individuals. For this clone: Its antigen remains unidentified.

V dropped 3 bases and J dropped 4; count of bases not matched to a gene: 4. The CDR3 length is 16 residues. The V gene's germline CDR1 is SGHAT and CDR2 FQNNGV. Study observations and caveats: Sampling was confined to blood; repertoires within tissues likely differ. Generation probabilities of non-shared clonotypes were lower (relative to those shared by all four donors). Generally, naive subsets came out with larger estimated richness than memory subsets.

An even split of each subset's genomic DNA across several immunoSEQ plates was performed. TCRdb's copy holds only in-frame clones and misses some; the assay was immunoSEQ multiplex PCR. The sample shows over a million clones, 95% to 97% of them seen only once. The chain recombines TRBV11-2 with TRBJ2-3; 13 bases fit TRBD2. Specimen: naive CD4+ T cells sorted from blood. Subset: CD45RA+ positively selected. This clonotype was obtained from a young man in good health. CDR3 sequence: CASSFGLAGVPDTQYF. CDR3 DNA sequence: TGTGCCAGCAGCTTCGGACTAGCGGGAGTTCCAGATACGCAGTATTTT.